The clone carrying this T cell receptor (beta chain) showed up just a few times. The sample comes from a study of blood T cell repertoires in COVID-19. Study-wide context: Samples came from the United States, Italy and Spain, spanning acute and convalescent COVID-19. T cells, B-cell-depleted T cells, or PBMCs provided the cDNA or gDNA that served as material.

As handled by the study authors: Counts of nucleated cells, estimated from reference gene primer amplification, were obtained. Measured with immunoSEQ multiplex PCR; TCRdb has only the in-frame clones, and not every one. The DNA was the basis for D and trimming; V, J and clone size are from that table. The top ten clones hold 1.5% to 1.7% of a sample with over 95,000 clones, over 70% of them seen once. The TCR was taken from a man aged 50 or older with acute or convalescent COVID-19. The sequenced sample was peripheral blood.

The CDR3 sequence is CASSSLSGQGTGELFF. The DNA of the CDR3 is TGTGCCAGCAGCTCTCTATCGGGGCAGGGGACCGGGGAGCTGTTTTTT. The chain combines TRBV11-3 with TRBJ2-2; D is possibly TRBD1 (6 bases). The CDR3 contains 16 residues. The germline CDR1 and CDR2 sequences are SGHNT and YENEEA. V lost 4 bases and J lost 5, with 17 bases in between. Complete variable domain (other parts from reference TRBV11-3 and TRBJ2-2): EAGVVQSPRYKIIEKKQPVAFWCNPISGHNTLYWYLQNLGQGPELLIRYENEEAVDDSQLPKDRFSAERLKGVDSTLKIQPAELGDSAVYLCASSSLSGQGTGELFFGEGSRLTVL.